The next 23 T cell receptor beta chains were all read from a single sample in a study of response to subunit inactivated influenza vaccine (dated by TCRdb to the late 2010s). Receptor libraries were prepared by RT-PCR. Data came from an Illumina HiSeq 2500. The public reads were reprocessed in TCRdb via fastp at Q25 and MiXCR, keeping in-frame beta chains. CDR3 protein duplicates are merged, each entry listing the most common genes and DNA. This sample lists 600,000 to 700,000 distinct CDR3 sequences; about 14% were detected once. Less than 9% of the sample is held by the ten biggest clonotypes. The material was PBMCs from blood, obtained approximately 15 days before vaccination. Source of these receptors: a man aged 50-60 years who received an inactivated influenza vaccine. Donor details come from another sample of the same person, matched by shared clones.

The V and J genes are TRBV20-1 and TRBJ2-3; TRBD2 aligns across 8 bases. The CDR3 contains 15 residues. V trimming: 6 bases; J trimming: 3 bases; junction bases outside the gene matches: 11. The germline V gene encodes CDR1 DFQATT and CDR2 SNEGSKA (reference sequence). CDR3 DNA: TGCAGTGCAACCTCGAGCGGGAGCGCGACAGATACGCAGTATTTT. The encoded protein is CSATSSGSATDTQYF.

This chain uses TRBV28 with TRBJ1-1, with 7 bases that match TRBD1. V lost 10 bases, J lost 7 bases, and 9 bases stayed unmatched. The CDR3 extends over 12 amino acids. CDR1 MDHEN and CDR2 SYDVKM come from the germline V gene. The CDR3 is CAIISGDSEAFF. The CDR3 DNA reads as TGTGCCATCATATCAGGGGACAGTGAAGCTTTCTTT.

CDR3 in DNA: TGTGCCAGCAGCTTTTGGTCCGGGGCAGGCAATCAGCCCCAGCATTTT. It translates to CASSFWSGAGNQPQHF. The rearrangement uses TRBV5-6 and TRBJ1-5; possible D gene TRBD1, 5 bases. Germline CDR1 reads SGHDT; CDR2 reads YYEEEE. V was pared by 2 bases and J by 2 bases, with 14 bases between. The CDR3 has 16 residues.

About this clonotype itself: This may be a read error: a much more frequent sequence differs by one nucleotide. The CDR3 region has the DNA TGTGCCAGCAGTTTAGGGGCCCGGGGCACTGAAGCTTTCTTT. Translating gives CASSLGARGTEAFF. This chain uses TRBV27 with TRBJ1-1; a weak D match, TRBD1 (5 bases). This CDR3 contains 14 residues. Trimming took 2 bases from V and 4 from J, leaving 11 bases between them. Germline V lookup: CDR1 MNHEY, CDR2 SMNVEV (reference sequence).

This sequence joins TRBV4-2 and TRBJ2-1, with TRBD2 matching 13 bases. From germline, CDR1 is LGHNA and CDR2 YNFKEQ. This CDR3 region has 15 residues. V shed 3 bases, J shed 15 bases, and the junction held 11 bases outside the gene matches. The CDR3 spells CASSQERTSGSTRFF. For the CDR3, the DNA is TGTGCCAGCAGCCAGGAAAGGACTAGCGGGAGTACACGGTTCTTC.

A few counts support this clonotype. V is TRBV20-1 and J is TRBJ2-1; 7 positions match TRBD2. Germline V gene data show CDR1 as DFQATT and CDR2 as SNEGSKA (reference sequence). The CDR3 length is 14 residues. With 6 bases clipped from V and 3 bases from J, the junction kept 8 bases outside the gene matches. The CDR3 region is CSAGDPGGYNEQFF. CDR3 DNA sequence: TGCAGTGCAGGAGACCCGGGGGGCTACAATGAGCAGTTCTTC.

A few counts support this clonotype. CDR3 sequence reads: CASKGGGLPLGTSGRIGRIF. For the CDR3, the DNA is TGTGCCAGCAAGGGGGGGGGATTACCTTTAGGGACTAGCGGGAGGATCGGGCGGATCTTC. V usage is TRBV21-1 and J usage is TRBJ2-1; TRBD2, as called in the table, went unchecked against the DNA. TRBV21-1 is an annotated pseudogene. CDR3 length: 20 residues.

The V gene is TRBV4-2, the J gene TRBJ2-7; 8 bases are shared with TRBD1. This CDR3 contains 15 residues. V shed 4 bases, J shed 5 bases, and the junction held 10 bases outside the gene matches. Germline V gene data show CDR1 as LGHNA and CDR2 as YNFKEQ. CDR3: CASSPPGDRGDEQYF. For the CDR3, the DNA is TGTGCCAGCAGCCCCCCCGGAGACAGGGGAGACGAGCAGTACTTC.

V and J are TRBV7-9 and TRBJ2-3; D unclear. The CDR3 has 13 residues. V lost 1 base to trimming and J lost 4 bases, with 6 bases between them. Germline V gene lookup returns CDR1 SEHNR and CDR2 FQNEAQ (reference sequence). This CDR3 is CASSLDIPDTQYF. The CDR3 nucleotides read TGTGCCAGCAGCTTAGACATCCCAGATACGCAGTATTTT.

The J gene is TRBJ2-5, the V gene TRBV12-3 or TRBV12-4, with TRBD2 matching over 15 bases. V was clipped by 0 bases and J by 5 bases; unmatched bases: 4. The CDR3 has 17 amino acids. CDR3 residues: CASSLAGLAGGAETQYF. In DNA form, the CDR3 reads TGTGCCAGCAGTTTAGCAGGACTAGCGGGAGGGGCGGAGACCCAGTACTTC.

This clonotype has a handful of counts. DNA of the CDR3: TGTGCCAGCGGATCCGGGACAGGATCCTACGAGCAGTACTTC. This encodes CASGSGTGSYEQYF. The chain combines TRBV18 with TRBJ2-7; 8 nucleotides align to TRBD1. Germline-derived CDR1 and CDR2 are KGHSH and LQKENI. The CDR3 spans 14 residues. With 8 bases clipped from V and 1 base from J, the junction kept 7 bases outside the gene matches.

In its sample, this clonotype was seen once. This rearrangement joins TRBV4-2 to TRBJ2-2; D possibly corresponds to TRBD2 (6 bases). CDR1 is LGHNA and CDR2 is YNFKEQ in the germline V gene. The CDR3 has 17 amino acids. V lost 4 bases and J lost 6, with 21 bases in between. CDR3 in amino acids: CASSPDPGLTRSGELFF. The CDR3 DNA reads TGTGCCAGCAGCCCCGATCCGGGACTGACTAGATCCGGGGAGCTGTTTTTT.

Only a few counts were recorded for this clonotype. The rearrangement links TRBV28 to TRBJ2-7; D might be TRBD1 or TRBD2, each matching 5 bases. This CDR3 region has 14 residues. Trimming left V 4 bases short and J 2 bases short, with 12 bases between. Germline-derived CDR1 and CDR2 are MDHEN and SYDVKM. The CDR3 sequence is CASSSGTAPYEQYF. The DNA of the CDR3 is TGTGCCAGCAGTTCCGGGACGGCCCCCTACGAGCAGTACTTC.

The CDR3 region is CASRSERPGAQYF. CDR3 bases: TGTGCCAGCAGATCGGAAAGGCCAGGGGCCCAGTACTTC. The V call is TRBV12-3 or TRBV12-4, the J call TRBJ2-5; D is perhaps TRBD1 (6 bases). V lost 6 bases and J lost 9, with 17 bases in between. The CDR3 extends over 13 amino acids.

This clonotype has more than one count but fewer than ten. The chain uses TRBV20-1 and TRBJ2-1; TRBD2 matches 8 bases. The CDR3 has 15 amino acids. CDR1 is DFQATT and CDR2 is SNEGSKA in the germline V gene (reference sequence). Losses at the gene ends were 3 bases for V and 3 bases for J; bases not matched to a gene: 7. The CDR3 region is CSASELAELYNEQFF. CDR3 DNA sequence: TGCAGTGCTAGTGAACTAGCGGAACTCTACAATGAGCAGTTCTTC.

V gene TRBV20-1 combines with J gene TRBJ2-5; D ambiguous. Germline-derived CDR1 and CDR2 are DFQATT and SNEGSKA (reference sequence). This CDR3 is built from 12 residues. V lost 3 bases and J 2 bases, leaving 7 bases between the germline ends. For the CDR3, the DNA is TGCAGTGCTAGCCCAGGACAAGAGACCCAGTACTTC. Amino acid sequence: CSASPGQETQYF.

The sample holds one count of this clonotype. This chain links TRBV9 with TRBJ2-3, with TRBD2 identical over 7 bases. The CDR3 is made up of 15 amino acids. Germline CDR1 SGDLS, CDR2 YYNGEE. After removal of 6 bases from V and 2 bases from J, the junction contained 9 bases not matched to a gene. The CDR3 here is CASNYAGDHTDTQYF. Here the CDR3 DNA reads TGTGCCAGCAATTACGCGGGAGATCACACAGATACGCAGTATTTT.

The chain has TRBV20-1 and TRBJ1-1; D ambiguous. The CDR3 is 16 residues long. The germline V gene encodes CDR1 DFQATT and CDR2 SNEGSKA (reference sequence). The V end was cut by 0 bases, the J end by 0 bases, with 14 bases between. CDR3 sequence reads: CSARDKTRPMNTEAFF. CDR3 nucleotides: TGCAGTGCTAGAGATAAAACGAGGCCAATGAACACTGAAGCTTTCTTT.

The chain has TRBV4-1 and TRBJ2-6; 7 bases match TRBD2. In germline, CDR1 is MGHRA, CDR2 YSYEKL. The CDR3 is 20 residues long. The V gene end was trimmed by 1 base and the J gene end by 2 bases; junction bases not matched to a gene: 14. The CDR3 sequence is CASSQASSGLKGAGANVLTF. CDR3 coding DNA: TGCGCCAGCAGCCAAGCATCTAGCGGTCTAAAAGGGGCTGGGGCCAACGTCCTGACTTTC.

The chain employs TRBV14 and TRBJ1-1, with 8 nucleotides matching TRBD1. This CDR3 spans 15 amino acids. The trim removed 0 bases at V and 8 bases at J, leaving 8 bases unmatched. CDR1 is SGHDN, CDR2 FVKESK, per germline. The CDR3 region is CASSQDRDRPAEAFF. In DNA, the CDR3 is TGTGCCAGCAGCCAAGATCGGGACAGGCCCGCAGAAGCTTTCTTT.

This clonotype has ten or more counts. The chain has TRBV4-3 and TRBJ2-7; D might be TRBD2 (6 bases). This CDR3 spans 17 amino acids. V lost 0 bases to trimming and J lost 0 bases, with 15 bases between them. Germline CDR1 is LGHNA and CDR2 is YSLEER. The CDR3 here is CASSQDYPGVSSYEQYF. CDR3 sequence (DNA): TGCGCCAGCAGCCAAGATTACCCGGGGGTGAGCTCCTACGAGCAGTACTTC.

The CDR3 DNA follows: TGTGCCAGCAGCCAAGTGGACGGGGGGGCAGATACGCAGTATTTT. It yields the protein CASSQVDGGADTQYF. The chain links TRBV3-1 to TRBJ2-3, with 8 bases fitting TRBD2. Trimming took 1 base from V and 4 from J; bases not matched to a gene: 4. CDR1 and CDR2 (germline): LGHDT, YNNKEL (reference sequence). CDR3 size: 15 residues.

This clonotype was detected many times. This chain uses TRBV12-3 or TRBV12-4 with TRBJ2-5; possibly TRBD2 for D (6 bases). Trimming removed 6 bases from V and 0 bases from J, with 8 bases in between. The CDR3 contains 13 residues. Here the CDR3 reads CASSRDYQETQYF. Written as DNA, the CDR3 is TGTGCCAGCAGCCGGGACTACCAAGAGACCCAGTACTTC.